This paragraph covers one TCR beta chain sequence. Repertoires were generated with immunoSEQ multiplex PCR, while TCRdb's copy carries only in-frame clones and drops some. The profile shows hundreds of thousands of clones, approximately 71% of them singletons. This CDR3 has 14 residues. The germline gives CDR1 SGDLS, CDR2 YYNGEE. Trimming removed 1 base at V and 1 base at J, with 8 bases between. This record comes from a study of shared clonotypes between healthy human individuals. This sequence was found in a woman in her forties in good health. Some clones in this sample may be carry-over from other donors' samples. The source material was PBMCs. The V call is TRBV9, the J call TRBJ1-2; D remains unclear. CDR3 DNA sequence: TGTGCCAGCAGCGTACCTACGGGTAACTATGGCTACACCTTC. This codes for CASSVPTGNYGYTF.